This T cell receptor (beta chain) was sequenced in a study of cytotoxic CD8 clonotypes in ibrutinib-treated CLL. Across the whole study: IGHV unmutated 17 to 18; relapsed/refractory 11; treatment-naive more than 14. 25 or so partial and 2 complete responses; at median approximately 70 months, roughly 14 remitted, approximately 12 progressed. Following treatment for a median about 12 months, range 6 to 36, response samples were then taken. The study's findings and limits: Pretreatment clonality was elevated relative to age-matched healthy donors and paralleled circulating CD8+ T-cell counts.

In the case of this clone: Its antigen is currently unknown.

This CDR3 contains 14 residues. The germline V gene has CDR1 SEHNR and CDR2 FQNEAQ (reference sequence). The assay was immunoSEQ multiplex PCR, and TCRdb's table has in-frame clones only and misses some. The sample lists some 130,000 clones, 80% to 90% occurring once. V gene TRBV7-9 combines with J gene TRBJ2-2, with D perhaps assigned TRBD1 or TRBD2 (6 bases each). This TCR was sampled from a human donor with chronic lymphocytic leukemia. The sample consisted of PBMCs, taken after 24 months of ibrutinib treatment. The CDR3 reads CALTGAPPSGELFF. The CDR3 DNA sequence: TGTGCACTGACGGGGGCCCCCCCATCCGGGGAGCTGTTTTTT.